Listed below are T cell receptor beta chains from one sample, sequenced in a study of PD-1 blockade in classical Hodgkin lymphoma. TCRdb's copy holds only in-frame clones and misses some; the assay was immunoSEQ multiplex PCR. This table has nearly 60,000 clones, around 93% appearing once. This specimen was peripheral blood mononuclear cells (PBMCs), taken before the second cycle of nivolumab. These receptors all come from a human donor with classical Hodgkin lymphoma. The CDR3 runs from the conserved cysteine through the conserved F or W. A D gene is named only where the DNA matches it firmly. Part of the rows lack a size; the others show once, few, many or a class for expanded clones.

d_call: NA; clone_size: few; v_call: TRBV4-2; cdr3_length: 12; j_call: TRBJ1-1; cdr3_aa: CASSEAGLEAFF; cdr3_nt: TGTGCCAGCAGCGAAGCCGGATTAGAAGCTTTCTTT
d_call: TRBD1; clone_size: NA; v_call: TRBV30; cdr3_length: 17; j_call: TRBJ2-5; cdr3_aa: CAWVWSPGTASQETQYF; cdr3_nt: TGTGCCTGGGTGTGGTCACCAGGGACAGCCTCCCAAGAGACCCAGTACTTC
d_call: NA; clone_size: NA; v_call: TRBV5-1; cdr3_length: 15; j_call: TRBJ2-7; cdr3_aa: CASSPSGTAYYEQYF; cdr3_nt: TGCGCCAGCAGCCCAAGCGGGACAGCGTACTACGAGCAGTACTTC
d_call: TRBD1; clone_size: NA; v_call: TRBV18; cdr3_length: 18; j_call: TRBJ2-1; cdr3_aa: CASSPGGQGAPAYNEQFF; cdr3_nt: TGTGCCAGCTCACCAGGGGGACAGGGGGCGCCCGCCTACAATGAGCAGTTCTTC
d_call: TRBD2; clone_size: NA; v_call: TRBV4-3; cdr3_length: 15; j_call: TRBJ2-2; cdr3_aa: CASMPGLPSTGELFF; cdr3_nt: TGCGCCAGCATGCCGGGACTACCGAGCACCGGGGAGCTGTTTTTT
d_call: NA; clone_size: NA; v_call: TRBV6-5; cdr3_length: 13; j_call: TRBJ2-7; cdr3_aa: CASSYSPTYEQYF; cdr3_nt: TGTGCCAGCAGTTACTCGCCCACCTACGAGCAGTACTTC
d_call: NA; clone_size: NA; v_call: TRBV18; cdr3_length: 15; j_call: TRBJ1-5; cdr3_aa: CASSSRRGPWQPQHF; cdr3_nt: TGTGCCAGCTCGTCTCGACGGGGGCCATGGCAGCCCCAGCATTTT
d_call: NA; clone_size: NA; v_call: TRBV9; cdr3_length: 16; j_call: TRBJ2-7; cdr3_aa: CASSVSMEGWTHEQYF; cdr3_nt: TGTGCCAGCAGCGTAAGTATGGAGGGATGGACCCACGAGCAGTACTTC
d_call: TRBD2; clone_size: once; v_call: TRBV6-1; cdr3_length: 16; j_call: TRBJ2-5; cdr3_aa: CASSEFLAGNQETQYF; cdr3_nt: TGTGCCAGCAGTGAATTTCTAGCGGGGAACCAAGAGACCCAGTACTTC
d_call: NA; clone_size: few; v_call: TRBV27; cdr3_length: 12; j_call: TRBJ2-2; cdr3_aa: CASSLSSGELFF; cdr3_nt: TGTGCCAGCAGTTTATCATCCGGGGAGCTGTTTTTT
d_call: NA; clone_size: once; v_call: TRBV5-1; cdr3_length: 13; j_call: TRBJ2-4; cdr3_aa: CASSLDAGNIQYF; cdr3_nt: TGCGCCAGCAGCTTGGATGCGGGAAACATTCAGTACTTC
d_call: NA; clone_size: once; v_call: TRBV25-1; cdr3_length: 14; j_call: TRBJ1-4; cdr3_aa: CASSEFGAGEKLFF; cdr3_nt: TGTGCCAGCAGTGAATTCGGGGCTGGAGAAAAACTGTTTTTT
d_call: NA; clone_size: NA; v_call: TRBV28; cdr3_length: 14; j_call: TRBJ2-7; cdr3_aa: CATFRGIGTYEQYF; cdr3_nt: TGTGCCACCTTCCGGGGAATAGGGACCTACGAGCAGTACTTC
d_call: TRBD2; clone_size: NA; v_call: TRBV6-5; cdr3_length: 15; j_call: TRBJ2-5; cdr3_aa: CASSYSRLAGPTQYF; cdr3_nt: TGTGCCAGCAGTTACTCTAGACTAGCGGGGCCGACCCAGTACTTC
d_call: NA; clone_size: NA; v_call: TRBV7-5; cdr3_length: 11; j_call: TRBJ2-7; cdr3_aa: CARSLGETEYF; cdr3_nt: TGTGCCAGAAGCTTGGGGGAGACGGAGTACTTC
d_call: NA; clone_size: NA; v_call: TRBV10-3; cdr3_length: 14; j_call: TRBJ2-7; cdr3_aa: CAISAGRGVAEQYF; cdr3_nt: TGTGCCATCAGTGCAGGTAGGGGAGTGGCCGAGCAGTACTTC
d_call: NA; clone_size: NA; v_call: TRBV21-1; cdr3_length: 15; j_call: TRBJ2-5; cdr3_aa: CASSKVGATRETQYF; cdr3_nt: TGTGCCAGCAGCAAAGTGGGGGCTACAAGAGAGACCCAGTACTTC
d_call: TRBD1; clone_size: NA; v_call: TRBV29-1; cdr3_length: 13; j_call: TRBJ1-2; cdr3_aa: CSAEPGQGAGYTF; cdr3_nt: TGCAGCGCCGAGCCGGGACAGGGTGCTGGCTACACCTTC
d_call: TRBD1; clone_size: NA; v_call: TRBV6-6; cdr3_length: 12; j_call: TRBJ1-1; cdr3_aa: CASRTGDTEAFF; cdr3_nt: TGTGCCAGCAGAACAGGGGACACTGAAGCTTTCTTT
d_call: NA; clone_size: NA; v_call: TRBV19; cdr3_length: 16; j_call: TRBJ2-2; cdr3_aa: CASSLPGLPPSGELFF; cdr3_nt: TGTGCCAGTAGTTTACCGGGACTCCCGCCGTCCGGGGAGCTGTTTTTT
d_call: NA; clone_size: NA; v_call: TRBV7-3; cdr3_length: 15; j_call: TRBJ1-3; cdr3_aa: CASSLSGGYGNTIYF; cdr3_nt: TGTGCCAGCAGCTTAAGTGGGGGATATGGAAACACCATATATTTT
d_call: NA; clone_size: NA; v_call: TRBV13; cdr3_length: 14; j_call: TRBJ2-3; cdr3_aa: CASSLLRGPDTQYF; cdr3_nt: TGTGCCAGCAGCTTACTCAGGGGCCCAGATACGCAGTATTTT
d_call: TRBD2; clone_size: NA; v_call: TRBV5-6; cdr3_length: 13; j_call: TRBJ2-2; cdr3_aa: CASSIRGAGELFF; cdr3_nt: TGTGCCAGCAGCATCCGGGGGGCCGGGGAGCTGTTTTTT
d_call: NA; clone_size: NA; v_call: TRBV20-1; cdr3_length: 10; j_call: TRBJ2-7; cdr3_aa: CSARGGEQYF; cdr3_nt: TGCAGTGCTAGGGGAGGCGAGCAGTACTTC
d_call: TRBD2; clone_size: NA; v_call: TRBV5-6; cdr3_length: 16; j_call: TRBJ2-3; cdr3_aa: CASSLYSGTSTDTQYF; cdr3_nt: TGTGCCAGCAGCTTGTATAGCGGGACTAGCACAGATACGCAGTATTTT
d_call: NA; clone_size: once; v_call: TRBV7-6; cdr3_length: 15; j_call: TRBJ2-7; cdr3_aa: CASSPFGGTVYEQYF; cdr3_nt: TGTGCCAGCAGCCCCTTCGGCGGGACAGTCTACGAGCAGTACTTC
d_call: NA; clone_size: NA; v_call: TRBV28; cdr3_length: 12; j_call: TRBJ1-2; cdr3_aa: CASSLPTSGYTF; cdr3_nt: TGTGCCAGCAGTTTACCCACTTCGGGTTACACCTTC
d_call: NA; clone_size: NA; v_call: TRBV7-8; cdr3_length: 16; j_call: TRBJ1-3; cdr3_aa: CASSLTDGNSGNTIYF; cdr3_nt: TGTGCCAGCAGCCTCACAGACGGAAACTCTGGAAACACCATATATTTT